The 7 T cell receptor beta chains given below trace back to one sample, sequenced in a study of blood T cell repertoires in COVID-19. Repertoires were generated with immunoSEQ multiplex PCR, while TCRdb's copy carries only in-frame clones and drops some. The table lists 120,000 or so clones, approximately 90% of them singletons. Sequenced material: peripheral blood. The origin of the receptors is a woman in her 50s with acute or convalescent COVID-19.

The chain has TRBV7-6 and TRBJ2-2; 9 nucleotides line up with TRBD2. J was trimmed by 8 bases and V by 5 bases; bases with no gene match: 15. CDR1 and CDR2 from the germline V gene are SGHVS and FNYEAQ. There are 17 residues in the CDR3. The CDR3: CASSTPRASGEAGELFF. CDR3 in DNA: TGTGCCAGCAGCACCCCCAGGGCTAGCGGGGAGGCGGGGGAGCTGTTTTTT.

The V call is TRBV25-1, the J call TRBJ1-1, with 7 bases aligning to TRBD1. CDR1 is MGHDK, CDR2 SYGVNS, per germline. V lost 6 bases, J lost 0 bases, and 4 bases stayed unmatched. This CDR3 region has 14 residues. CDR3 DNA: TGTGCCAGCAGAGACAGGGCGATGAACACTGAAGCTTTCTTT. It yields the protein CASRDRAMNTEAFF.

The chain joins TRBV27 to TRBJ1-4, with TRBD1 matching 11 bases. This CDR3 is 14 amino acids long. CDR1 and CDR2 (germline): MNHEY, SMNVEV (reference sequence). V was pared by 4 bases and J by 8 bases, with 3 bases of the junction left unmatched. Here the CDR3 DNA reads TGTGCCAGCAGTTGGGGACAGGGGGGGGAAAAACTGTTTTTT. The encoded protein is CASSWGQGGEKLFF.

CDR3 residues: CASSKAGGRSNEQFF. In DNA, the CDR3 is TGTGCCAGCAGTAAAGCGGGAGGGCGTTCCAATGAGCAGTTCTTC. The chain joins TRBV28 to TRBJ2-1; 10 bases agree with TRBD2. This CDR3 has 15 amino acids. CDR1 is MDHEN, CDR2 SYDVKM, per germline. Trimming removed 5 bases from V and 6 bases from J; junction bases left unmatched: 7.

The V gene is TRBV18, the J gene TRBJ1-1, with D possibly TRBD1 on 6 matching bases. Trimming took off 6 bases at V and 3 bases at J, with 11 bases between the two ends. The CDR3 has 13 residues. The germline CDR1 and CDR2 sequences are KGHSH and LQKENI. This chain's CDR3 is CASSRQADTEAFF. In nucleotides, the CDR3 is TGTGCCAGCTCTAGACAGGCGGACACTGAAGCTTTCTTT.

The V and J genes are TRBV3-1 (or the pseudogene TRBV3-2) and TRBJ2-2; 13 positions match TRBD2. The CDR3 sequence is 17 residues long. V lost 4 bases to trimming and J lost 2 bases; unmatched junction nucleotides: 4. Germline CDR1 reads LGHDT; CDR2 reads YNNKEL (reference sequence). The CDR3 here is CASSPTSGRANTGELFF. The CDR3 nucleotides are TGTGCCAGCAGCCCTACTAGCGGGAGGGCTAACACCGGGGAGCTGTTTTTT.

The chain couples TRBV7-2 to TRBJ2-3; D is unresolved. Trimming shortened V by 3 bases and J by 3 bases, and 7 bases separated the two germline ends. The CDR3 runs 13 residues. From germline, CDR1 is SGHTA and CDR2 FQGNSA. Here the CDR3 reads CASSLRETDTQYF. The DNA for the CDR3 is TGTGCCAGCAGCTTGAGAGAAACAGATACGCAGTATTTT.